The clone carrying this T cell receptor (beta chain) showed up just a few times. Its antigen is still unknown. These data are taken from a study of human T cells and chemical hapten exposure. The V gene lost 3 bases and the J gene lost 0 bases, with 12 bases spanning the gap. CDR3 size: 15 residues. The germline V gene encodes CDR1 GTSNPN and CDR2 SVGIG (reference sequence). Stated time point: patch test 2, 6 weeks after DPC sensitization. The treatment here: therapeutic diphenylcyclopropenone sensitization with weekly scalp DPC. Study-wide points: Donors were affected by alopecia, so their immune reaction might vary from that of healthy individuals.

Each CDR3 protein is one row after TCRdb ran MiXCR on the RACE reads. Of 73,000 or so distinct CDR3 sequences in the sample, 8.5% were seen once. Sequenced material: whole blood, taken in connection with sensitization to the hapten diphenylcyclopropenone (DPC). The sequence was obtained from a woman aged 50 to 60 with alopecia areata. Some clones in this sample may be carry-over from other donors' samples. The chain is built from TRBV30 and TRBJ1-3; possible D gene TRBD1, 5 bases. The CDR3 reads CAWSRDSGSGNTIYF. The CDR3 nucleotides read TGTGCCTGGAGCAGGGACTCCGGCTCTGGAAACACCATATATTTT.